Listed below are T cell receptor beta chains from one sample, sequenced in a study of blood T cell repertoires in COVID-19. TCRdb's table, derived via immunoSEQ multiplex PCR, lists solely in-frame clones and lacks some. The sample has about 150,000 clones; roughly 81% are singletons. Input material: PBMCs or T cells enriched from blood (not recorded which). These TCRs come from a woman aged 50 to 60 with acute COVID-19. The CDR3 runs from the conserved cysteine through the conserved F or W. The D gene is left open where the match is weak. Rows may omit the clone size; those that give it use once, few, many or a size class.

CDR3 protein: CASSPGPLAPYNEQFF
CDR3 DNA: TGCGCCAGCAGCCCGGGTCCCCTAGCCCCCTACAATGAGCAGTTCTTC
J gene: TRBJ2-1
clone size: NA
D gene: NA
V gene: TRBV4-1

CDR3 protein: CASSLGSGTSQLF
CDR3 DNA: TGTGCCAGCAGTTTAGGGTCCGGGACTAGTCAACTCTTC
J gene: TRBJ2-1
clone size: NA
D gene: TRBD2
V gene: TRBV12-3/TRBV12-4

CDR3 protein: CASSTRPGTGNAYEQYF
CDR3 DNA: TGTGCCAGTAGTACTCGACCCGGGACAGGGAATGCCTACGAGCAGTACTTC
J gene: TRBJ2-7
clone size: NA
D gene: TRBD1
V gene: TRBV19

CDR3 protein: CSVVRGRETQYF
CDR3 DNA: TGCAGCGTTGTTAGGGGGAGAGAGACCCAGTACTTC
J gene: TRBJ2-5
clone size: NA
D gene: NA
V gene: TRBV29-1

CDR3 protein: CASSLEVGGLAEAFF
CDR3 DNA: TGTGCCAGCAGCTTAGAGGTCGGGGGGCTGGCTGAGGCTTTCTTT
J gene: TRBJ1-1
clone size: NA
D gene: NA
V gene: TRBV7-8

CDR3 protein: CASSQVSGIISEAFF
CDR3 DNA: TGCGCCAGCAGCCAAGTATCGGGGATCATCAGCGAAGCTTTCTTT
J gene: TRBJ1-1
clone size: NA
D gene: NA
V gene: TRBV4-1

CDR3 protein: CASSFEGGGQETQYF
CDR3 DNA: TGCGCCAGCAGCTTTGAGGGAGGGGGGCAAGAGACCCAGTACTTC
J gene: TRBJ2-5
clone size: NA
D gene: NA
V gene: TRBV5-1

CDR3 protein: CAWSGRTSGLRDTQYF
CDR3 DNA: TGTGCCTGGAGTGGCCGGACTAGCGGGTTGAGGGATACGCAGTATTTT
J gene: TRBJ2-3
clone size: NA
D gene: TRBD2
V gene: TRBV30

CDR3 protein: CASSYSTSGQPQHF
CDR3 DNA: TGTGCCAGCAGTTACTCGACCTCGGGGCAGCCCCAGCATTTT
J gene: TRBJ1-5
clone size: few
D gene: NA
V gene: TRBV6-6

CDR3 protein: CASSLAAGVNTEAFF
CDR3 DNA: TGTGCCAGCAGCTTAGCGGCAGGGGTGAACACTGAAGCTTTCTTT
J gene: TRBJ1-1
clone size: NA
D gene: NA
V gene: TRBV7-2